This record concerns one T cell receptor beta chain sequence. Its specificity is unknown. It was with 60 Vbeta and 13 Jbeta primers that the PCR ran. TCRdb keeps only in-frame clones here, not all; method: immunoSEQ multiplex PCR. The repertoire consists of about 140,000 clones, with 80% occurring once and the leading ten covering 14%. These data come from a study of cytomegalovirus exposure and HLA in healthy donors. Study-wide findings and caveats: It was reported that TCR beta sequences correctly inferred the HLA-A and HLA-B alleles for most subjects. In a later analysis, most CMV-associated TCR beta chains appeared HLA-restricted.

The CDR3 runs to 15 residues. Germline CDR1 is SGHDT and CDR2 is YYEEEE. Trimming removed 4 bases from V and 7 bases from J; junction bases left unmatched: 10. The receptor was isolated from a woman in her thirties or forties in good health and CMV-seronegative. This chain connects TRBV5-6 to TRBJ2-5, with 10 bases lining up with TRBD2. Sequenced material: PBMCs. CDR3 residues: CASSTLAGVVGTQYF. CDR3 in DNA: TGTGCCAGCAGCACCCTAGCGGGAGTAGTAGGGACCCAGTACTTC.